This T cell receptor (beta chain) was found in a study of T cell responses to AZD1222 COVID-19 vaccine. The CDR3 loop spans 14 amino acids. CDR1 is MNHEY and CDR2 is SMNVEV in the germline V gene (reference sequence). V shed 3 bases and J 4 bases; nucleotides not matched to a gene: 6. A remark on this clone: Its target is unknown.

The study, taken as a whole, reports: Among the donors, most were white British and more were female, and clonal diversity was possibly underestimated.

Libraries were prepared by immunoSEQ multiplex PCR; TCRdb keeps only in-frame clonotypes and omits some of them. This table has about 93,000 clones, roughly 91% appearing once. The chain combines TRBV27 with TRBJ2-7, with 7 bases that match TRBD2. Specimen: peripheral blood, collected on day 0 of MenACWY control vaccination. The clonotype originates from an adult in good health. CDR3 nucleotides: TGTGCCAGCAGTTTCAAGTGGGGGGGTTACGAGCAGTACTTC. It is translated as CASSFKWGGYEQYF.